The 15 T cell receptor beta chains below all came from one sample that was sequenced in a study of cytomegalovirus exposure and HLA in healthy donors. 13 Jbeta primers and 60 Vbeta primers were used for the PCR. The repertoire was sequenced with immunoSEQ multiplex PCR; TCRdb's copy has only in-frame clones and lacks some. The sample includes some 110,000 clones, 74% seen only once; the top ten take about 4.4%. The sequenced material came from PBMCs. All receptors come from a woman between 50 and 59 years old in good health and CMV-seropositive.

The count of this clone is one. CDR3 nucleotide sequence: TGTGCCAGCAGTTGGGACGGGAGCTCCTACGAGCAGTACTTC. Translation: CASSWDGSSYEQYF. The chain is built from TRBV6-5 and TRBJ2-7; possibly TRBD2 for D (6 bases). CDR1 is MNHEY, CDR2 SVGAGI, per germline. The CDR3 runs to 14 residues. Between the trimmed V and J ends, which lost 4 bases and 0 bases, there was a span of 10 bases.

This clone was detected a few times. This chain joins TRBV27 and TRBJ1-6; 7 nucleotides align to TRBD1. The germline V gene encodes CDR1 MNHEY and CDR2 SMNVEV (reference sequence). V gave up 5 bases and J gave up 3 bases; unmatched junction bases: 7. This CDR3 spans 16 amino acids. CDR3 loop: CASSRNWDSYNSPLHF. The CDR3 DNA reads TGTGCCAGCAGTCGGAATTGGGACAGCTATAATTCACCCCTCCACTTT.

The CDR3 DNA sequence: TGTGCCAGCAGTTGGGAACAGGGGAATGAGCAGTTCTTC. It specifies CASSWEQGNEQFF. The V gene is TRBV27, the J gene TRBJ2-1; 7 bases align to TRBD1. CDR1 is MNHEY, CDR2 SMNVEV, per germline (reference sequence). Trimming at V came to 4 bases and at J to 7 bases, leaving 4 bases not matched to a gene. The CDR3 length is 13 residues.

The chain has TRBV7-9 and TRBJ1-5, with no clear D. The length of the CDR3 is 15 residues. Germline-derived CDR1 and CDR2 are SEHNR and FQNEAQ (reference sequence). V lost 1 base and J lost 1, with 8 bases in between. CDR3 sequence: CASSLDGSSNQPQHF. CDR3 DNA: TGTGCCAGCAGCTTAGACGGGTCCAGCAATCAGCCCCAGCATTTT.

About this clone itself: At one end, the junction sequence differs from germline, possibly due to a read error. Other DNA sequences within the sample encode an identical CDR3. The chain recombines TRBV28 with TRBJ2-7; 7 bases are a match to TRBD1. The CDR3 runs to 17 residues. The germline gives CDR1 MDHEN, CDR2 SYDVKM. The CDR3 loop is CASSYPGTAIPAYEQYF. For the CDR3, the DNA is TGTGCTAGCAGTTACCCTGGGACAGCTATCCCAGCCTACGAGCAGTACTTC.

The count of this clone is one. The rearrangement joins TRBV27 to TRBJ1-1; no clear D gene. Germline lookup yields CDR1 MNHEY and CDR2 SMNVEV (reference sequence). The CDR3 contains 13 residues. With 3 bases removed from V and 5 bases from J, the gap between germline ends came to 10 bases. The CDR3 reads CASSFKRETEAFF. CDR3 sequence (DNA): TGTGCCAGCAGTTTCAAACGTGAGACTGAAGCTTTCTTT.

The gene calls are TRBV11-2 and TRBJ2-3, with TRBD2 matching over 7 bases. The junction had 12 bases not matched to a gene; V was cut back by 5 bases and J by 4 bases. This CDR3 region has 16 residues. Germline lookup yields CDR1 SGHAT and CDR2 FQNNGV. For the CDR3, the DNA is TGTGCCAGCAGCCAGGGCGGGACTACGCCGGCAGATACGCAGTATTTT. Amino acids: CASSQGGTTPADTQYF.

The rearrangement joins TRBV6-1 to TRBJ2-7; weak D call: TRBD2 (5 bases). Germline CDR1 reads MNHNS; CDR2 reads SASEGT. V was shortened by 10 bases and J by 5 bases, with 18 bases between the two germline ends. The CDR3 covers 13 residues. CDR3 sequence: CATLKPEGNEQYF. The CDR3 region has the DNA TGTGCCACCCTGAAGCCTGAGGGAAACGAGCAGTACTTC.

In regard to this clone: One end of the junction does not line up with germline, which may come from a read error. Other nucleotide sequences from this sample produce the same CDR3. This chain joins TRBV5-1 and TRBJ2-5; no clear D gene. The CDR3 extends over 12 amino acids. Per the germline V gene, CDR1 is SGHRS and CDR2 is YFSETQ. The CDR3 here is CASSPSQETQYF. The CDR3 bases are TGTGCCAGCAGCCCGTCCCAAGAGACCCAGTACTTC.

The V gene is TRBV28, the J gene TRBJ1-2, with 9 nucleotides matching TRBD1. Germline values: CDR1 MDHEN, CDR2 SYDVKM. V dropped 4 bases and J dropped 3; count of bases not matched to a gene: 9. The CDR3 loop spans 16 amino acids. DNA for the CDR3: TGTGCCAGCAGTTCCCCGGGGACAGGGCGTGACTATGGCTACACCTTC. Protein sequence: CASSSPGTGRDYGYTF.

This rearrangement joins TRBV9 to TRBJ2-5; a possible D gene is TRBD2 (6 bases). Looked up from germline, CDR1 is SGDLS and CDR2 is YYNGEE. The CDR3 is 16 amino acids. With 0 bases removed from V and 1 base from J, the gap between germline ends came to 13 bases. The DNA for the CDR3 is TGTGCCAGCAGCGTAGGTGGAGGGGCCATCCAAGAGACCCAGTACTTC. Protein: CASSVGGGAIQETQYF.

V is TRBV28 and J is TRBJ2-4; tentatively, D is TRBD2 (6 bases). CDR3 length: 11 residues. Germline V gene data show CDR1 as MDHEN and CDR2 as SYDVKM. Between the trimmed V and J ends, which lost 7 bases and 9 bases, there was a span of 10 bases. CDR3 sequence (DNA): TGTGCCAGCACCTACGGGAGCATTCAGTACTTC. It translates to CASTYGSIQYF.

The chain carries TRBV7-8 and TRBJ2-2, with 8 bases lining up with TRBD1. The J segment lost 6 bases and the V segment lost 5 bases, leaving 5 bases of the junction unmatched. From germline, CDR1 is SGHVS and CDR2 FQNEAQ. The CDR3 consists of 14 residues. Here the CDR3 reads CASSRGQAAGELFF. Here the CDR3 DNA reads TGTGCCAGCAGCAGGGGACAGGCAGCCGGGGAGCTGTTTTTT.

This sequence joins TRBV19 and TRBJ1-1; no clear D. Germline lookup yields CDR1 LNHDA and CDR2 SQIVND (reference sequence). The CDR3 totals 18 residues. Trimming shortened V by 0 bases and J by 0 bases, and 17 bases separated the two germline ends. CDR3 sequence: CASSIDGQISLMNTEAFF. CDR3 nucleotide sequence: TGTGCCAGTAGTATAGATGGTCAGATCTCCCTCATGAACACTGAAGCTTTCTTT.

The rearrangement uses TRBV7-3 and TRBJ2-3; tentatively, D is TRBD2 (5 bases). Germline values: CDR1 SGHTA, CDR2 FQGTGA. The CDR3 runs to 16 residues. V gave up 1 base and J gave up 2 bases, with 13 bases separating them. CDR3 sequence: CASSLRVATPTDTQYF. CDR3 coding DNA: TGTGCCAGCAGCTTAAGAGTAGCGACCCCCACAGATACGCAGTATTTT.